This TCR beta chain was captured by sequencing in a study of shared clonotypes between healthy human individuals. For the study at large: Each donor had three CD4 naive, three CD4 memory, two CD8 naive and one CD8 memory plate. General study points: Naive subsets, compared against memory subsets, generally had larger estimated richness values. Non-shared clonotypes had lower generation probabilities than clonotypes shared by all four sorted-subset donors.

Measured with immunoSEQ multiplex PCR; TCRdb has only the in-frame clones, and not every one. The table lists over a million clones, 70% to 80% of them singletons, with roughly 0.62% in the top ten. A remark on this clone: Its matching antigen is unknown.

The CDR3 consists of 15 residues. V trimming: 7 bases; J trimming: 2 bases; junction bases outside the gene matches: 7. CDR1 and CDR2 from the germline V gene are MNHEY and SMNVEV (reference sequence). This receptor was obtained from a man younger than 35 in good health. Some clones in this sample may be carry-over from other donors' samples. V is TRBV27 and J is TRBJ2-3, with TRBD1 matching 9 bases. Sequencing input: memory CD4+ T cells from PBMCs. Noted subset: CD45RA-negative fraction. The CDR3 is CASTLGQGYTDTQYF. The CDR3, as DNA: TGTGCCAGCACCCTTGGACAGGGGTACACAGATACGCAGTATTTT.